What follows are 26 T cell receptor beta chains derived from one specimen sequenced in a study of blood T cell repertoires in COVID-19 (dated by TCRdb to 2018 to 2021). Libraries were built with the immunoSEQ multiplex PCR assay. In TCRdb, the immuneACCESS table is reduced to in-frame sequences with V and J assigned. These tables do not hold every clone; where another copy was compared, an unresolved V gene accounts for under half, and the others remain unexplained. The sample table contains a few hundred thousand clones; only one count was recorded for about nine tenths of them. Jointly, the top ten make up about 3% of the sample. The sample consisted of peripheral blood. The receptors shown here come from a woman in her 30s with active or convalescent COVID-19.

A single count supports this clone. The genes are TRBV5-4 and TRBJ1-1, with TRBD1 matching 9 bases. Germline loops: CDR1 SGHNT, CDR2 YYREEE (reference sequence). Trimming cost V 4 bases and J 7 bases; bases outside gene matches: 8. The CDR3 runs 14 residues. As DNA, the CDR3 is TGTGCCAGCAGCCCCCAGACAGGGGGGGTTGAAGCTTTCTTT. It translates to CASSPQTGGVEAFF.

The sample holds a few counts of this clone. The chain joins TRBV5-5 to TRBJ1-2; TRBD1 might be the D (5 bases). Trimming left V 4 bases short and J 8 bases short, with 12 bases between. The CDR3 runs to 12 residues. CDR1 is SGHKS and CDR2 is YYEKEE in the germline V gene (reference sequence). This chain's CDR3 is CASSLPGIGYTF. The CDR3 DNA sequence: TGTGCCAGCAGCCTCCCAGGGATCGGCTACACCTTC.

The gene calls are TRBV2 and TRBJ1-5; TRBD1 agrees at 11 bases. This CDR3 region has 15 residues. The V segment lost 1 base and the J segment 6 bases; nucleotides outside the gene matches: 2. Germline V gene lookup returns CDR1 SNHLY and CDR2 FYNNEI. This CDR3 reads CASSEGGQGVQPQHF. CDR3 sequence (DNA): TGTGCCAGCAGTGAAGGGGGACAGGGGGTTCAGCCCCAGCATTTT.

The gene calls are TRBV18 and TRBJ2-5, with D perhaps matching TRBD2 (6 bases). The CDR3 contains 21 residues. Germline V lookup: CDR1 KGHSH, CDR2 LQKENI. V was pared by 4 bases and J by 7 bases, with 37 bases between. CDR3 coding DNA: TGTGCCAGCTCACGGGGGGTCCCGGACTCTCTGACAAGCCGTGGATGGGGGACCCAGTACTTC. It encodes CASSRGVPDSLTSRGWGTQYF.

This sequence joins TRBV28 and TRBJ1-6; D uncertain. Trimming left V 4 bases short and J 9 bases short, with 16 bases between. Germline V CDR1 and CDR2: MDHEN, SYDVKM. The CDR3 covers 15 residues. This chain's CDR3 is CASSSRRGGSSPLHF. The CDR3 DNA sequence: TGTGCCAGCAGTTCCCGGCGCGGAGGTAGTTCACCCCTCCACTTT.

The V and J genes are TRBV5-1 and TRBJ2-2, with a tentative D call TRBD2 (5 bases). CDR1 and CDR2 from the germline V gene are SGHRS and YFSETQ. V lost 0 bases, J lost 3 bases, and 12 bases lay in between. This CDR3 region has 16 residues. This chain's CDR3 is CASSLGRGRDTGELFF. DNA of the CDR3: TGCGCCAGCAGCTTGGGACGGGGTCGGGACACCGGGGAGCTGTTTTTT.

The chain uses TRBV7-8 and TRBJ1-3; 7 bases are shared with TRBD1. This CDR3 spans 16 amino acids. CDR1 is SGHVS, CDR2 FQNEAQ, per germline. V trimming: 5 bases; J trimming: 4 bases; junction bases outside the gene matches: 11. The CDR3 loop is CASSLSVLDRGNTIYF. The CDR3 bases are TGTGCCAGCAGCCTCTCGGTTTTGGACAGGGGAAACACCATATATTTT.

V and J are TRBV7-2 and TRBJ2-1; D is perhaps TRBD1 (5 bases). Per the germline V gene, CDR1 is SGHTA and CDR2 is FQGNSA. V was clipped by 0 bases and J by 4 bases, with 16 bases between them. The CDR3 totals 17 residues. CDR3 sequence (DNA): TGTGCCAGCAGCTTAGCCGCGACAGTCTACCCGTACAATGAGCAGTTCTTC. This gives the protein CASSLAATVYPYNEQFF.

The chain recombines TRBV6-1 with TRBJ1-5; D unclear. This CDR3 comprises 13 residues. Germline V gives CDR1 MNHNS, CDR2 SASEGT. V lost 9 bases and J lost 3, with 12 bases in between. The CDR3 DNA follows: TGTGCCAGTACCGGGAACCTCAATCAGCCCCAGCATTTT. This gives the protein CASTGNLNQPQHF.

J is TRBJ2-3 and V is TRBV25-1, with D possibly being TRBD2 (7 bases). V was shortened by 5 bases and J by 2 bases, with 20 bases between the two germline ends. The CDR3 runs to 17 residues. Germline lookup yields CDR1 MGHDK and CDR2 SYGVNS. The CDR3 loop reads CASSRQPGGRLTDTQYF. CDR3 bases: TGTGCCAGCAGTCGCCAGCCGGGGGGCCGTCTCACAGATACGCAGTATTTT.

This chain links TRBV5-1 with TRBJ2-3, with TRBD2 matching over 10 bases. The V and J ends lost 5 bases and 2 bases, in that order; junction bases with no gene match: 5. This CDR3 comprises 15 residues. CDR1 is SGHRS and CDR2 is YFSETQ in the germline V gene. The CDR3 DNA is TGCGCCAGCAGGCTAGCGGGGGCCCCCACAGATACGCAGTATTTT. Residues: CASRLAGAPTDTQYF.

The chain employs TRBV2 and TRBJ1-2; D uncertain. This CDR3 comprises 16 residues. Germline CDR1 SNHLY, CDR2 FYNNEI. Trimming took off 6 bases at V and 5 bases at J, with 22 bases between the two ends. The CDR3 sequence is CASSPPGRREGYGYTF. The CDR3 bases are TGTGCCAGCAGCCCCCCGGGCAGAAGGGAGGGATATGGCTACACCTTC. The full variable domain, rest sourced from reference TRBV2 and TRBJ1-2, is EPEVTQTPSHQVTQMGQEVILRCVPISNHLYFYWYRQILGQKVEFLVSFYNNEISEKSEIFDDQFSVERPDGSNFTLKIRSTKLEDSAMYFCASSPPGRREGYGYTFGSGTRLTVV.

V gene TRBV27 combines with J gene TRBJ2-1; no clear D gene. Germline V gives CDR1 MNHEY, CDR2 SMNVEV (reference sequence). Trimming pared 6 bases from V and 4 bases from J, leaving 16 bases between. The CDR3 spans 15 residues. The CDR3 protein is CASRTGFYAYNEQFF. For the CDR3, the DNA is TGTGCCAGCAGAACCGGGTTTTACGCATACAATGAGCAGTTCTTC.

This chain uses TRBV5-4 with TRBJ1-1; D perhaps matches TRBD1 (5 bases). The CDR3 totals 13 residues. V lost 0 bases and J 6 bases, leaving 9 bases between the germline ends. Germline V gene lookup returns CDR1 SGHNT and CDR2 YYREEE (reference sequence). The CDR3 sequence is CASSLVTEPEAFF. The CDR3 DNA reads as TGTGCCAGCAGCTTGGTGACAGAACCTGAAGCTTTCTTT.

The chain's CDR3 is CASSSGTGSYEQYF. The CDR3 DNA is TGCGCCAGCAGCTCCGGGACAGGGAGCTACGAGCAGTACTTC. The chain recombines TRBV4-3 with TRBJ2-7, with 9 bases matching TRBD1. Germline V gives CDR1 LGHNA, CDR2 YSLEER. The V gene end was trimmed by 5 bases and the J gene end by 3 bases; junction bases not matched to a gene: 5. This CDR3 has 14 residues.

This clone was seen more than once but under ten times. The J gene is TRBJ1-2, the V gene TRBV19; TRBD1 is a possible D gene (6 bases). This CDR3 region has 14 residues. V dropped 5 bases and J dropped 6 bases, with 16 bases sitting between them. Germline V CDR1 and CDR2: LNHDA, SQIVND (reference sequence). The CDR3 region is CASSPHDRPHGYTF. CDR3 bases: TGTGCCAGTAGTCCCCACGACAGGCCCCATGGCTACACCTTC.

The rearrangement joins TRBV5-1 to TRBJ2-2; 8 nucleotides align to TRBD1. Trimming at V came to 4 bases and at J to 2 bases, leaving 7 bases not matched to a gene. The V gene's germline CDR1 is SGHRS and CDR2 YFSETQ. CDR3 length equals 16 residues. CDR3 DNA: TGCGCCAGCAGCGTCGACAGGGGAATCAACACCGGGGAGCTGTTTTTT. This sequence encodes CASSVDRGINTGELFF.

The V call is TRBV14, the J call TRBJ2-3; TRBD2 matches 11 bases. CDR1 SGHDN and CDR2 FVKESK come from the germline V gene. The ends lost 7 bases at V and 3 bases at J; junction bases unmatched: 15. The length of the CDR3 is 18 residues. The CDR3 loop is CASTPTVAGGRVTDTQYF. In DNA, the CDR3 is TGTGCCAGCACCCCAACGGTAGCGGGGGGGCGAGTAACAGATACGCAGTATTTT. Drawing the rest from reference TRBV14 and TRBJ2-3, the complete variable domain is EAGVTQFPSHSVIEKGQTVTLRCDPISGHDNLYWYRRVMGKEIKFLLHFVKESKQDESGMPNNRFLAERTGGTYSTLKVQPAELEDSGVYFCASTPTVAGGRVTDTQYFGPGTRLTVL.

This clone was seen a single time. The V and J genes are TRBV5-4 and TRBJ1-2; 8 bases align to TRBD1. V lost 4 bases, J lost 4 bases, and 9 bases stayed unmatched. This CDR3 is built from 15 residues. Per the germline V gene, CDR1 is SGHNT and CDR2 is YYREEE (reference sequence). The CDR3 region is CASSPGTGGLYGYTF. In DNA, the CDR3 is TGTGCCAGCAGCCCCGGAACAGGGGGTCTCTATGGCTACACCTTC.

The rearrangement joins TRBV28 to TRBJ2-4; TRBD1 matches at 8 bases. V lost 3 bases and J lost 14; bases outside the gene matches: 9. This CDR3 is built from 13 residues. Germline lookup yields CDR1 MDHEN and CDR2 SYDVKM. In DNA, the CDR3 is TGTGCCAGCAGTTTGGGACAGGACAGGGCGAAGTACTTC. Translated, it gives CASSLGQDRAKYF.

The rearrangement links TRBV7-9 to TRBJ1-1, with D tentatively TRBD1 (5 bases). The germline V gene encodes CDR1 SEHNR and CDR2 FQNEAQ (reference sequence). This CDR3 has 16 residues. V lost 1 base to trimming and J lost 6 bases, with 18 bases between them. The CDR3 nucleotides read TGTGCCAGCAGCTTAGGGTCCGGAGGGGTGAAGGCTGAAGCTTTCTTT. This sequence encodes CASSLGSGGVKAEAFF.

The chain recombines TRBV18 with TRBJ1-5, with 10 bases lining up with TRBD1. The CDR3 consists of 18 residues. CDR1 KGHSH and CDR2 LQKENI come from the germline V gene. J lost 1 base, V lost 4 bases, and 10 bases had no gene match. In nucleotides, the CDR3 is TGTGCCAGCTCACAGGACAGGGGGACCTCTGGGAGCAATCAGCCCCAGCATTTT. Amino acid sequence: CASSQDRGTSGSNQPQHF.

The V and J genes are TRBV7-2 and TRBJ1-1; 8 nucleotides align to TRBD1. With 3 bases clipped from V and 0 bases from J, the junction kept 6 bases outside the gene matches. Germline CDR1 and CDR2: SGHTA and FQGNSA. The CDR3 is made up of 16 amino acids. CDR3 region: CASSLGTGLMNTEAFF. The DNA of the CDR3 is TGTGCCAGCAGCTTGGGGACAGGACTGATGAACACTGAAGCTTTCTTT. Looking up the rest from reference TRBV7-2 and TRBJ1-1 gives the full variable domain: GAGVSQSPSNKVTEKGKDVELRCDPISGHTALYWYRQSLGQGLEFLIYFQGNSAPDKSGLPSDRFSAERTGGSVSTLTIQRTQQEDSAVYLCASSLGTGLMNTEAFFGQGTRLTVV.

This chain joins TRBV4-1 and TRBJ1-5; D is undetermined. Trimming removed 1 base from V and 3 bases from J, with 7 bases in between. CDR1 and CDR2 from the germline V gene are MGHRA and YSYEKL. This CDR3 is 14 amino acids long. This CDR3 reads CASSQVSINQPQHF. The CDR3 nucleotides are TGCGCCAGCAGCCAAGTCAGTATCAATCAGCCCCAGCATTTT.

The chain joins TRBV2 to TRBJ2-7; no definite D call. The length of the CDR3 is 10 residues. The germline V and J ends were trimmed by 6 bases and 3 bases, with 3 bases remaining between them. Germline lookup yields CDR1 SNHLY and CDR2 FYNNEI. The CDR3 sequence: CASRSYEQYF. CDR3 coding DNA: TGTGCCAGCAGGAGCTACGAGCAGTACTTC.

The V gene is TRBV7-8, the J gene TRBJ2-1, with D hard to call. The CDR3 totals 13 residues. CDR1 and CDR2 from the germline V gene are SGHVS and FQNEAQ. The V gene lost 4 bases and the J gene lost 9 bases, with 13 bases spanning the gap. The CDR3 here is CASSSGPVAEQFF. The CDR3 coding sequence is TGTGCCAGCAGCTCGGGTCCGGTGGCTGAGCAGTTCTTC.